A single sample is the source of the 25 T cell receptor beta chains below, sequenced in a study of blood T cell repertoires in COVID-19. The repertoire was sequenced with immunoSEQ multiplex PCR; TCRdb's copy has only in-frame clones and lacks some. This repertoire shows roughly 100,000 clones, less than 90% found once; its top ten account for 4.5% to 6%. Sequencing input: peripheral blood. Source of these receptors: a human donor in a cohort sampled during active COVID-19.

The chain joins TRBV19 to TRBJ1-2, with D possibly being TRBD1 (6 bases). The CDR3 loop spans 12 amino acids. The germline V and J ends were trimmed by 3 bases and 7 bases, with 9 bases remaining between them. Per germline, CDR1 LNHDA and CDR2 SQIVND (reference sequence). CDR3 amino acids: CASSIPRGGYTF. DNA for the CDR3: TGTGCCAGTAGTATTCCCAGGGGTGGCTACACCTTC.

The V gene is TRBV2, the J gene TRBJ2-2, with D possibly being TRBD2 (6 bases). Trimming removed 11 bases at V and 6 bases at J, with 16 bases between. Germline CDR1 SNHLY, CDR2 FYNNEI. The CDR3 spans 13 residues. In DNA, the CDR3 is TGTGCCGGCCGGGAGACGATGGCCGGGGAGCTGTTTTTT. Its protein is CAGRETMAGELFF.

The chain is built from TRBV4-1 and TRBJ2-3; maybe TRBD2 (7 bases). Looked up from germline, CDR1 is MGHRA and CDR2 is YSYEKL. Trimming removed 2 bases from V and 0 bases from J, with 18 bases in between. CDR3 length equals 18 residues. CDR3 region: CASSQRWEGEISTDTQYF. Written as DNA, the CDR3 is TGCGCCAGCAGCCAACGATGGGAGGGGGAAATTAGCACAGATACGCAGTATTTT.

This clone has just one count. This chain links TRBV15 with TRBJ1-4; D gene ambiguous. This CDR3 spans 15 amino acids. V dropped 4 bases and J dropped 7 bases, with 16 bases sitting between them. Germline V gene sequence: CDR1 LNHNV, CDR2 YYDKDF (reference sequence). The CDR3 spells CATSNLRGVVEKLFF. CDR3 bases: TGTGCCACCAGCAACCTACGGGGAGTGGTTGAAAAACTGTTTTTT.

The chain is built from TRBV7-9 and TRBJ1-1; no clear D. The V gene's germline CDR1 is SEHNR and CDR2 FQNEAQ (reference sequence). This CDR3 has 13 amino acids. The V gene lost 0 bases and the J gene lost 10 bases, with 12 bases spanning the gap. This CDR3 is CASSLASAPGAFF. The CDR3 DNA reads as TGTGCCAGCAGCTTAGCGTCTGCCCCGGGAGCTTTCTTT.

The CDR3: CSVETNMNTEAFF. The CDR3 DNA sequence: TGCAGCGTCGAAACCAACATGAACACTGAAGCTTTCTTT. This sequence joins TRBV29-1 and TRBJ1-1, with D hard to call. Trimming shortened V by 6 bases and J by 0 bases, and 11 bases separated the two germline ends. This CDR3 has 13 residues. Germline assignment: CDR1 SQVTM and CDR2 ANQGSEA.

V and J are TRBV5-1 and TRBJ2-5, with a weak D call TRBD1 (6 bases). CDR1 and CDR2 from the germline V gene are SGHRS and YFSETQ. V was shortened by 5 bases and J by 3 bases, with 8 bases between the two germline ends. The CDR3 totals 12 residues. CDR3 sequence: CASRDSKETQYF. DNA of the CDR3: TGCGCCAGCAGGGACAGTAAAGAGACCCAGTACTTC.

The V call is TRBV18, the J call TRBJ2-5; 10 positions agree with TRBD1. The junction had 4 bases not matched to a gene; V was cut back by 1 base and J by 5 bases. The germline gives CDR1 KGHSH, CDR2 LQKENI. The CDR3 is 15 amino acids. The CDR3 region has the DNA TGTGCCAGCTCACCACTGGGACAGGGGTCCGAGACCCAGTACTTC. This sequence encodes CASSPLGQGSETQYF.

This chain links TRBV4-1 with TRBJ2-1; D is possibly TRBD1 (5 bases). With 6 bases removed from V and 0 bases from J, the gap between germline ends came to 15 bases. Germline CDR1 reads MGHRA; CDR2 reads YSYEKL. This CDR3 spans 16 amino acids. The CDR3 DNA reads TGCGCCAGCAGTCCTAGACAGACCAACTCCTACAATGAGCAGTTCTTC. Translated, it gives CASSPRQTNSYNEQFF.

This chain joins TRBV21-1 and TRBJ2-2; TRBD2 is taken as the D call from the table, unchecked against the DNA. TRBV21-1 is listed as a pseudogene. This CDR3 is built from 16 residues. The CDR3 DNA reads TGTGCCAGCAGCCGACTAGCGGGAGGGAACACCGGGGAGCTGTTTTTT. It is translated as CASSRLAGGNTGELFF.

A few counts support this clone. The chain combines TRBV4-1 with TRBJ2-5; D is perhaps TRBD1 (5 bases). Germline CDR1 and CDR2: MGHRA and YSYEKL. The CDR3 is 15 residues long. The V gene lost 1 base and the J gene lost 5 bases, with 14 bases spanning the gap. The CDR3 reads CASSQGVKGMETQYF. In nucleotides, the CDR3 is TGCGCCAGCAGCCAAGGGGTCAAGGGGATGGAGACCCAGTACTTC.

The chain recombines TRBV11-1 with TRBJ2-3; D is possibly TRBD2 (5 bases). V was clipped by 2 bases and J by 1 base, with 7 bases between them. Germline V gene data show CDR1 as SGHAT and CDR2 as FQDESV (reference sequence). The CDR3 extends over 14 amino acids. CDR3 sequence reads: CASSLRRGTDTQYF. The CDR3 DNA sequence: TGTGCCAGCAGCTTAAGGCGGGGCACAGATACGCAGTATTTT.

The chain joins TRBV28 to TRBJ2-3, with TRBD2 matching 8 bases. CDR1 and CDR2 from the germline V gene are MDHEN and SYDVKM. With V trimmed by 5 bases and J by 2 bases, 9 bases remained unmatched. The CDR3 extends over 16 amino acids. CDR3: CASSPGLGYFTDTQYF. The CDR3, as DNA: TGTGCCAGCAGTCCGGGACTAGGATATTTCACAGATACGCAGTATTTT.

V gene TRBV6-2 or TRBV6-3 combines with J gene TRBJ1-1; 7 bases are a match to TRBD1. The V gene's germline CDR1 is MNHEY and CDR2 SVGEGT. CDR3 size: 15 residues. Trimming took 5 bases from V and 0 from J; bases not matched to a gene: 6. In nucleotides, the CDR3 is TGTGCCAGCAGTCCGGGACAGAGGATGAACACTGAAGCTTTCTTT. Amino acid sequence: CASSPGQRMNTEAFF.

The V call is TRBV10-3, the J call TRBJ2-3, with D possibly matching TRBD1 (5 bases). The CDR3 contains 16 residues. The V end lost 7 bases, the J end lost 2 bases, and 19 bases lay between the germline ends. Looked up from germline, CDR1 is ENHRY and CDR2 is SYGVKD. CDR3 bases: TGTGCCATCAATGAAAACTCAGGGCTCCCCACAGATACGCAGTATTTT. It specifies CAINENSGLPTDTQYF.

DNA of the CDR3: TGTGCCAGCAGCAAGGACAGGACCTACTACGAGCAGTACTTC. Translated, it gives CASSKDRTYYEQYF. The chain has TRBV5-4 and TRBJ2-7, with 7 bases that match TRBD1. This CDR3 has 14 amino acids. V lost 4 bases to trimming and J lost 3 bases; unmatched junction nucleotides: 7. Germline CDR1 and CDR2: SGHNT and YYREEE (reference sequence).

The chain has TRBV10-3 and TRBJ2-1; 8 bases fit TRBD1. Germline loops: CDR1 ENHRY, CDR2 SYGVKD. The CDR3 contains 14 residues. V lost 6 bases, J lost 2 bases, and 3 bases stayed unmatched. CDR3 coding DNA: TGTGCCATCAGGGGACAGGCCACCTACAATGAGCAGTTCTTC. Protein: CAIRGQATYNEQFF.

The CDR3 nucleotides are TGTGCCAGCAGTTCCATGTTGGGCAGGGGCGTACGCAATGAGCAGTTCTTC. Its protein product is CASSSMLGRGVRNEQFF. The chain links TRBV28 to TRBJ2-1, with D perhaps TRBD1 (6 bases). This CDR3 comprises 17 residues. V lost 4 bases, J lost 6 bases, and 22 bases lay in between. Germline CDR1 is MDHEN and CDR2 is SYDVKM.

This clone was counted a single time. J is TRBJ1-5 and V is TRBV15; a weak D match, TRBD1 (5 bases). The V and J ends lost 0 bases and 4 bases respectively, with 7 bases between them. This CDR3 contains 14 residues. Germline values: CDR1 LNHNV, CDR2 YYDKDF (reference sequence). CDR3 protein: CATSRDRVNQPQHF. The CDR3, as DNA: TGTGCCACCAGCAGAGACAGGGTTAATCAGCCCCAGCATTTT.

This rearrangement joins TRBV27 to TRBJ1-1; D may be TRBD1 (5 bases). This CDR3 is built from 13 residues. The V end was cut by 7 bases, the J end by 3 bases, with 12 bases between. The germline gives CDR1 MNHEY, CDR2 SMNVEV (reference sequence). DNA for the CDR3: TGTGCCAGCACGAGGACACCCTACACTGAAGCTTTCTTT. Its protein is CASTRTPYTEAFF.

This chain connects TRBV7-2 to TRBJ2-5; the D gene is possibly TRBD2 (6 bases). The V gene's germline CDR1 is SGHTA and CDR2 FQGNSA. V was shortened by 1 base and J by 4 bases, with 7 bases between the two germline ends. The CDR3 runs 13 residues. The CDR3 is CASSLGAGETQYF. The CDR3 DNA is TGTGCCAGCAGCTTAGGAGCGGGAGAGACCCAGTACTTC.

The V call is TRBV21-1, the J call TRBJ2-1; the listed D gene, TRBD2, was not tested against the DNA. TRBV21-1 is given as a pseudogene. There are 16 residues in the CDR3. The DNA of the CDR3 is TGTGCCAGCAGCAACTCCCAACTATGCTCCTACAATGAGCAGTTCTTC. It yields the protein CASSNSQLCSYNEQFF.

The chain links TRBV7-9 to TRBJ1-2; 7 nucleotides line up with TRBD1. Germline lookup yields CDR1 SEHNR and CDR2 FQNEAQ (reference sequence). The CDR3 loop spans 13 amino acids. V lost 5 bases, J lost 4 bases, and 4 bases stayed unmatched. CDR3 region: CASSLGQLYGYTF. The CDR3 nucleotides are TGTGCCAGCAGCCTGGGACAGCTCTATGGCTACACCTTC.

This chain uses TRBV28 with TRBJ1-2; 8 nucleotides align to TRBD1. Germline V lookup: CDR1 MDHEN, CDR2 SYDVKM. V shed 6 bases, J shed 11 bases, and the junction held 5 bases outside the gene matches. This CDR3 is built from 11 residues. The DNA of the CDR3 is TGTGCCAGCAGCCGCGGACAGGGATACACCTTC. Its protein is CASSRGQGYTF.

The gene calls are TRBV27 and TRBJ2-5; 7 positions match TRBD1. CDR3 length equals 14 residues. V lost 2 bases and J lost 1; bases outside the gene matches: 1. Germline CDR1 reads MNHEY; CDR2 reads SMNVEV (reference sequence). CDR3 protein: CASSLNRGQETQYF. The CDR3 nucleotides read TGTGCCAGCAGTTTAAACAGGGGCCAAGAGACCCAGTACTTC.